The clone carrying this TCR beta chain occurred a few times. The antigen remains undetermined. Unique molecular identifiers were used to barcode this TCRbeta library. TCRdb re-analysed the PCR reads in MiXCR, keeping a single row per CDR3 protein. The sample includes some 180,000 distinct CDR3 sequences, roughly 7.1% seen only once; the top ten take about 5.9%. This entry is derived from a study of T-cell reconstitution after alpha-beta-depleted transplantation in children. Study-level results: Several hundred expanded graft clones reportedly gave rise to the alpha-beta T cells present about two months after transplant. When one year had passed after transplant, most T-cell counts and diversity came from newly produced T cells. Elevated TCRbeta diversity at day 60 was traced, in some patients, to surviving recipient T cells and thymic progenitors.

Germline CDR1 is LNHNV and CDR2 is YYDKDF (reference sequence). The CDR3 consists of 14 residues. V was trimmed by 3 bases and J by 1 base, leaving 9 bases between them. This sample comprised PBMCs, obtained before TCRalphabeta/CD19-depleted stem cell transplant. V usage is TRBV15 and J usage is TRBJ1-2; no firm D call. This clonotype was obtained from a boy younger than 10 with acute lymphoblastic leukemia, due to receive a stem cell transplant. The CDR3 loop reads CATSSSRLNYGYTF. CDR3 nucleotide sequence: TGTGCCACCAGCAGTAGTCGACTTAACTATGGCTACACCTTC.